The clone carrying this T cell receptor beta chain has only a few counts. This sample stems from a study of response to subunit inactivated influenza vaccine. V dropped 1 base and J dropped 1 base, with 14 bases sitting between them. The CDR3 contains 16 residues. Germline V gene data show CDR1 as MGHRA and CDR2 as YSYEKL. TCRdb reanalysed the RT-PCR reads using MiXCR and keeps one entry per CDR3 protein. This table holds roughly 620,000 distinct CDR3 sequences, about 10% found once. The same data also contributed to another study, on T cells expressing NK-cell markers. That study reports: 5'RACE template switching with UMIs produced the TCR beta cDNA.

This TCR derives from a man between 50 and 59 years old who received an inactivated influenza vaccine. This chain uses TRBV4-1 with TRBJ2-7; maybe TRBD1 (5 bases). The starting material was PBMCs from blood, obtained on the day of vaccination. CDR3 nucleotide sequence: TGCGCCAGCAGCCAAGCGACCCAGGGATATTCCTACGAGCAGTACTTC. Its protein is CASSQATQGYSYEQYF.